This is a list of T cell receptor beta chains from one sample in a study of T cells after yellow fever vaccination. Each CDR3 protein is one row after TCRdb ran MiXCR on the 5' RACE reads. The profile covers 230,000 or so distinct CDR3 sequences, with 6.7% appearing a single time and roughly 1% taken by the ten largest. Sequencing was performed on CD4+ T cells sorted from PBMCs, taken on the day of the yellow fever booster vaccination. Receptors originate from a man between 25 and 39 years old who received the YFV17D yellow fever vaccine. Both conserved end residues are part of each CDR3.

j_call v_call cdr3_aa
TRBJ2-1 TRBV11-2 CASIMGSGRLSYNEQFF
TRBJ2-2 TRBV9 CARGHLNTGELFF
TRBJ2-7 TRBV3-1 CACSPKRGTGGYYEQYF
TRBJ2-5 TRBV7-9 CASSPDRDIQETQYF
TRBJ2-2 TRBV4-2 CASREGQGFGELFF
TRBJ1-1 TRBV7-2 CASSANRLNTEAFF
TRBJ2-6 TRBV27 CASSETGSSGANVLTF
TRBJ1-2 TRBV6-2/TRBV6-3 CASSYEAMGYTF
TRBJ2-1 TRBV4-2 CASSQAPPSGIIHNEQFF
TRBJ1-2 TRBV29-1 CSVGTPGQYNYGYTF
TRBJ2-1 TRBV28 CASSSGGGPRDEQFF
TRBJ2-1 TRBV29-1 CSVEDPIAGWDNEQFF
TRBJ2-1 TRBV20-1 CSAIPRRLALNEQFF
TRBJ2-7 TRBV18 CASSPGLAGAPEQYF
TRBJ1-1 TRBV7-9 CASSGKTEAFF
TRBJ2-1 TRBV7-2 CASSPPYSARGNEQFF
TRBJ2-2 TRBV7-9 CASSLGSSGSNTGELFF
TRBJ2-7 TRBV20-1 CSAGKTGLEQYF
TRBJ2-3 TRBV7-2 CASSFYGADTQYF
TRBJ2-1 TRBV24-1 CATSLAGVNEQFF
TRBJ2-3 TRBV7-8 CASTPNRGLAGEDTEYF
TRBJ2-1 TRBV30 CAWRVAGSYNEQFF
TRBJ1-5 TRBV6-2/TRBV6-3 CASTNSVYNQPQHF
TRBJ2-1 TRBV11-3 CASSQGRNSYNEQFF
TRBJ2-2 TRBV7-2 CASSLSGGNTGELFF
TRBJ2-7 TRBV12-3/TRBV12-4 CANGRVAGSSYEQYF
TRBJ2-2 TRBV28 CPSSQKPGTLNTGELFF
TRBJ2-2 TRBV5-1 CASSLLANTGELFF
TRBJ2-7 TRBV7-8 CASSRGTSGRALHEQYF
TRBJ2-5 TRBV29-1 CSVEDKGRETQYF
TRBJ2-1 TRBV19 CASSIIAGSYNEQFF
TRBJ2-1 TRBV15 CATSRTGTGNEQFF
TRBJ2-3 TRBV5-1 CASSSASRATDTQYF
TRBJ1-6 TRBV4-3 CASSQDWAGGLHSPLHF
TRBJ2-5 TRBV5-6 CASSTGTEETQYF
TRBJ2-3 TRBV2 CASRRDVAAGDTQYF
TRBJ2-1 TRBV5-6 CASSPDRWGEQFF
TRBJ2-5 TRBV28 CASSPGLGLGGQYF
TRBJ1-2 TRBV5-1 CASSLSQNYGYTF
TRBJ2-1 TRBV18 CASSPPRASGKINEQFF